This is a list of T cell receptor beta chains from one sample in a study of technical replicates of blood from several donors. The table came from immunoSEQ multiplex PCR; TCRdb's copy has only in-frame clones and leaves some out. The sample contains over 70,000 clones, about 96% of which appear only once. Sequencing was performed on T cells isolated from PBMCs. The origin of the receptors is a human donor in good health. Each CDR3 is given with its conserved first and last residue. Each record gives: V gene, J gene, clone size, D gene, CDR3 protein, CDR3 DNA. The D gene is left open where the match is weak. Only some rows state a clone size, as once, few, many or a class for expanded clones.

>TRBV28|TRBJ2-1|NA|TRBD2
CASSLPGLAGSNEQFF
TGTGCCAGCAGTCTACCGGGACTAGCGGGGAGCAATGAGCAGTTCTTC
>TRBV6-1|TRBJ2-7|NA|NA
CASSEFGGPTEQYF
TGTGCCAGCAGTGAATTCGGCGGCCCCACCGAGCAGTACTTC
>TRBV5-1|TRBJ1-2|NA|TRBD1
CASSLGWQGAYGYTF
TGCGCCAGCAGCTTGGGCTGGCAGGGGGCGTATGGCTACACCTTC
>TRBV19|TRBJ2-7|NA|NA
CASSIGQGNYEQYF
TGTGCCAGTAGTATAGGTCAGGGAAACTACGAGCAGTACTTC
>TRBV5-1|TRBJ2-1|NA|TRBD2
CASSGSGLGYNEQFF
TGCGCCAGCAGTGGCTCGGGACTAGGATACAATGAGCAGTTCTTC
>TRBV7-2|TRBJ2-5|NA|TRBD2
CASSQKRGWETQYF
TGTGCCAGCAGCCAAAAGCGGGGATGGGAGACCCAGTACTTC
>TRBV4-1|TRBJ1-1|once|TRBD1
CASSQDQGGTEAFF
TGCGCCAGCAGCCAAGATCAGGGGGGCACTGAAGCTTTCTTT
>TRBV13|TRBJ1-2|NA|NA
CASSHTRQPSTLTF
TGTGCCAGCAGCCACACCCGACAGCCTTCCACACTCACCTTC
>TRBV6-1|TRBJ1-2|NA|NA
CASSELGGYTF
TGTGCCAGCAGTGAACTCGGGGGCTACACCTTC
>TRBV10-1|TRBJ1-5|NA|NA
CASSASGFQPQHF
TGCGCCAGCAGTGCGTCCGGGTTCCAGCCCCAGCATTTT
>TRBV28|TRBJ2-7|NA|NA
CASSRLNSYEQYF
TGTGCCAGCAGCCGACTTAACTCCTACGAGCAGTACTTC
>TRBV28|TRBJ2-1|NA|NA
CASSFWADEQFF
TGTGCCAGCAGTTTTTGGGCAGATGAGCAGTTCTTC
>TRBV27|TRBJ2-7|NA|TRBD2
CASSRPGGSYEQYF
TGTGCCAGCAGTCGCCCGGGGGGGTCCTACGAGCAGTACTTC
>TRBV7-3|TRBJ1-1|NA|TRBD1
CASSETGGEAFF
TGTGCCAGCAGCGAAACAGGGGGTGAAGCTTTCTTT
>TRBV5-6|TRBJ2-1|NA|NA
CASSYDRISYNEQFF
TGTGCCAGCAGCTACGACAGGATCTCCTACAATGAGCAGTTCTTC
>TRBV5-6|TRBJ1-3|once|TRBD1
CASSFRGTGGMDTIYF
TGTGCCAGCAGCTTCCGAGGGACAGGGGGAATGGACACCATATATTTT
>TRBV5-1|TRBJ1-3|once|NA
CASSPKSGLNTIYF
TGCGCCAGCAGCCCGAAATCAGGGCTGAACACCATATATTTT
>TRBV9|TRBJ1-5|NA|NA
CASARQGDNQPQHF
TGTGCCAGCGCCCGTCAGGGTGACAATCAGCCCCAGCATTTT
>TRBV5-6|TRBJ2-7|NA|TRBD1
CASSFRDRGREQYF
TGTGCCAGCAGCTTCCGGGACAGGGGGAGGGAGCAGTACTTC